The sequence of this TCR beta chain was determined in a study of T cell responses to AZD1222 COVID-19 vaccine. The CDR3 runs to 18 residues. The V gene's germline CDR1 is LGHDT and CDR2 YNNKEL (reference sequence). V lost 4 bases, J lost 1 base, and 22 bases lay in between. TCRdb keeps only in-frame clones here, not all; method: immunoSEQ multiplex PCR. In the table there are about 45,000 clones, approximately 88% of which are singletons. This clone was recorded once. The chain combines TRBV3-1 (or the pseudogene TRBV3-2) with TRBJ1-1; weak D call: TRBD1 (6 bases). The sequences come from peripheral blood, collected 28 days after the second AZD1222 dose. This TCR was recovered from an adult who received the AZD1222 COVID-19 vaccine. CDR3: CASSPWRRTALGNTEAFF. The DNA of the CDR3 is TGTGCCAGCAGCCCCTGGAGGCGGACAGCGCTGGGGAACACTGAAGCTTTCTTT.